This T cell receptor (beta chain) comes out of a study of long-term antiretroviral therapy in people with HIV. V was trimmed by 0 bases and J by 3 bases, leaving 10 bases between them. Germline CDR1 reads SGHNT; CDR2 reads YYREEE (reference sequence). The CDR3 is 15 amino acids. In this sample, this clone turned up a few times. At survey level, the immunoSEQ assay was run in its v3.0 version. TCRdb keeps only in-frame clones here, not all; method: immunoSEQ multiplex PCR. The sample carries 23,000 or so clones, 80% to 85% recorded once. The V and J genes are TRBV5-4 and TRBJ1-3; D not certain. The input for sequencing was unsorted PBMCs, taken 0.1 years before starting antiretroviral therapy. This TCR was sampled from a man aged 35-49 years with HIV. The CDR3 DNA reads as TGTGCCAGCAGCTTGGCGGCAGGAGGTGGAAACACCATATATTTT. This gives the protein CASSLAAGGGNTIYF.